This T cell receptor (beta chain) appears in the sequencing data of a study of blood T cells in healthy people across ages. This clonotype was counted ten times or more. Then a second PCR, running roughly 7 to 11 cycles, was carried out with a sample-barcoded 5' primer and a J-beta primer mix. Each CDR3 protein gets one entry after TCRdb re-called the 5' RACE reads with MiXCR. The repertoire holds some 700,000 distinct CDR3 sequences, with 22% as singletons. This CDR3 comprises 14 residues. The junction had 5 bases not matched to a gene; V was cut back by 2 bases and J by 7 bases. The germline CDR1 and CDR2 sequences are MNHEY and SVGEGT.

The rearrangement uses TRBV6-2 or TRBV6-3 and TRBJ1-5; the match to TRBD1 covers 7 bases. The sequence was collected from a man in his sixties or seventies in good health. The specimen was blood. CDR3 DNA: TGTGCCAGCAGTTACGGGGGACAGTTGCAGCCCCAGCATTTT. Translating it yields CASSYGGQLQPQHF.